This is a list of T cell receptor beta chains from one sample in a study of cytomegalovirus exposure and HLA in healthy donors. The method was immunoSEQ multiplex PCR; TCRdb's version includes in-frame clones alone and lacks a portion of them. Of about 59,000 clones listed, 83% are singletons. Input material: PBMCs. These receptors were taken from a human donor in good health. Both conserved end residues are part of each CDR3. D genes are given only for firm matches. Expanded clones are given a class, and other clones once, few, many or no size at all.

TRBJ2-2 | few | TRBV7-3 | 15 | TRBD2 | CASSPGGVNTGELFF | TGTGCCAGCAGCCCCGGGGGGGTGAACACCGGGGAGCTGTTTTTT
TRBJ2-3 | few | TRBV7-3 | 17 | TRBD2 | CASSLAGGPPGTDTQYF | TGTGCCAGCAGCCTAGCGGGAGGGCCTCCTGGTACAGATACGCAGTATTTT
TRBJ2-5 | . | TRBV7-3 | 15 | TRBD2 | CASSPSGGAWETQYF | TGTGCCAGCAGCCCTAGCGGGGGGGCATGGGAGACCCAGTACTTC
TRBJ2-2 | . | TRBV7-2 | 15 | TRBD2 | CASSSGLADTGELFF | TGTGCCAGCAGCTCGGGACTAGCGGACACCGGGGAGCTGTTTTTT
TRBJ1-2 | . | TRBV28 | 16 | . | CASSLKWRPFNYGYTF | TGTGCCAGCAGTTTAAAATGGAGGCCCTTTAACTATGGCTACACCTTC
TRBJ1-1 | . | TRBV6-6 | 13 | . | CASSYPRGTEAFF | TGTGCCAGCAGTTACCCCAGGGGAACTGAAGCTTTCTTT
TRBJ2-3 | . | TRBV27 | 12 | . | CASSERGDTQYF | TGTGCCAGCAGTGAAAGGGGGGATACGCAGTATTTT
TRBJ2-3 | . | TRBV29-1 | 12 | . | CSVGRGKDTQYF | TGCAGCGTTGGAAGGGGCAAAGATACGCAGTATTTT
TRBJ1-6 | . | TRBV11-2 | 17 | TRBD1 | CASSQRDRGFFNSPLHF | TGTGCCAGCAGCCAAAGGGACAGGGGGTTTTTTAATTCACCCCTCCACTTT
TRBJ2-1 | . | TRBV10-1 | 17 | TRBD2 | CASSELTGGPSGNEQFF | TGCGCCAGCAGTGAGTTGACGGGAGGGCCCTCAGGCAATGAGCAGTTCTTC
TRBJ1-4 | . | TRBV4-3 | 21 | . | CASSQDLVGRSGAGTNEKLFF | TGCGCCAGCAGCCAAGATCTGGTGGGGAGGTCTGGAGCTGGAACTAATGAAAAACTGTTTTTT
TRBJ2-3 | . | TRBV30 | 14 | . | CAWRAVTSTDTQYF | TGTGCCTGGAGAGCTGTTACTAGCACAGATACGCAGTATTTT
TRBJ2-1 | . | TRBV4-3 | 15 | TRBD1 | CASSQAAGGFNEQFF | TGCGCCAGCAGCCAAGCTGCAGGGGGCTTCAATGAGCAGTTCTTC
TRBJ2-2 | . | TRBV6-6 | 14 | . | CASAGTANTGELFF | TGTGCCAGCGCGGGGACAGCCAACACCGGGGAGCTGTTTTTT
TRBJ1-6 | once | TRBV5-6 | 15 | . | CASSSRGSYNSPLHF | TGTGCCAGCAGCAGCAGGGGCTCCTATAATTCACCCCTCCACTTT
TRBJ2-1 | . | TRBV2 | 15 | . | CASSGGSSFYNEQFF | TGTGCCAGCAGCGGAGGGAGCTCCTTCTACAATGAGCAGTTCTTC
TRBJ1-4 | . | TRBV7-2 | 14 | TRBD1 | CASSPDRVNEKLFF | TGTGCCAGCAGCCCGGACAGGGTTAATGAAAAACTGTTTTTT
TRBJ2-1 | . | TRBV5-1 | 14 | . | CASSLLDSDNEQFF | TGCGCCAGCAGCTTGTTGGACTCGGACAATGAGCAGTTCTTC
TRBJ2-3 | . | TRBV14 | 12 | . | CASSVGLATQYF | TGTGCCAGCAGCGTCGGGTTGGCTACGCAGTATTTT
TRBJ1-3 | . | TRBV5-8 | 16 | . | CASSVESLSSGNTIYF | TGTGCCAGCAGCGTTGAGTCCTTATCCTCTGGAAACACCATATATTTT
TRBJ2-5 | . | TRBV19 | 14 | TRBD1 | CASKRRDRQETQYF | TGTGCCAGTAAAAGAAGGGACAGACAAGAGACCCAGTACTTC
TRBJ1-2 | . | TRBV18 | 12 | . | CASSPPIEGYTF | TGTGCCAGCTCACCACCGATAGAAGGCTACACCTTC
TRBJ1-4 | . | TRBV15 | 16 | . | CATSSGTTSTNEKLFF | TGTGCCACCAGCAGCGGGACAACCTCAACTAATGAAAAACTGTTTTTT
TRBJ2-5 | . | TRBV7-8 | 15 | TRBD2 | CASSGLAGDGETQYF | TGTGCCAGCAGCGGACTAGCGGGAGACGGAGAGACCCAGTACTTC
TRBJ2-3 | . | TRBV6-4 | 15 | . | CASSDSRESTDTQYF | TGTGCCAGCAGTGATAGTCGGGAGAGCACAGATACGCAGTATTTT
TRBJ2-2 | once | TRBV7-3 | 17 | TRBD2 | CASSSGLAGGRAGELFF | TGTGCCAGCAGCTCGGGACTAGCGGGGGGGCGGGCCGGGGAGCTGTTTTTT
TRBJ2-2 | few | TRBV6-1 | 17 | TRBD2 | CASSDRGLAVNTGELFF | TGTGCCAGCAGTGACCGTGGACTAGCGGTAAACACCGGGGAGCTGTTTTTT
TRBJ1-2 | . | TRBV6-5 | 14 | . | CASSDPEAGYGYTF | TGTGCCAGCAGTGATCCAGAGGCGGGCTATGGCTACACCTTC
TRBJ2-7 | few | TRBV4-3 | 17 | . | CASSQDFRLQGTYEQYF | TGCGCCAGCAGCCAAGATTTTCGCTTGCAGGGGACCTACGAGCAGTACTTC
TRBJ2-1 | . | TRBV4-2 | 16 | TRBD1 | CASSQLGTGSYNEQFF | TGTGCCAGCAGCCAACTTGGGACAGGGTCCTACAATGAGCAGTTCTTC
TRBJ2-3 | . | TRBV4-1 | 15 | . | CASSQIEPGSDTQYF | TGCGCCAGCAGCCAAATTGAGCCAGGTTCAGATACGCAGTATTTT
TRBJ2-3 | . | TRBV19 | 13 | . | CASRQVTTDTQYF | TGTGCCAGTAGACAGGTTACCACAGATACGCAGTATTTT
TRBJ2-7 | . | TRBV7-2 | 15 | TRBD1 | CASSRPGQGTQEQYF | TGTGCCAGCAGCCGACCGGGACAGGGGACCCAAGAGCAGTACTTC
TRBJ2-3 | . | TRBV30 | 13 | . | CAWMTGGTDTQYF | TGTGCCTGGATGACCGGGGGCACAGATACGCAGTATTTT
TRBJ2-1 | . | TRBV19 | 15 | TRBD2 | CASREGLAGVNEQFF | TGTGCCAGTAGAGAAGGACTAGCGGGAGTAAATGAGCAGTTCTTC
TRBJ1-5 | . | TRBV5-8 | 14 | . | CASSATGRNQPQHF | TGTGCCAGCAGCGCGACAGGCCGAAATCAGCCCCAGCATTTT
TRBJ1-5 | . | TRBV10-3 | 15 | TRBD1 | CAISPTGDSNQPQHF | TGTGCCATCAGTCCTACAGGGGATAGCAATCAGCCCCAGCATTTT
TRBJ1-5 | . | TRBV6-1 | 13 | . | CASSEQSNQPQHF | TGTGCCAGCAGTGAACAAAGCAATCAGCCCCAGCATTTT